These 18 T cell receptor beta chains were all obtained from the same sample, sequenced in a study of technical replicates of blood from several donors. Profiled with immunoSEQ multiplex PCR; TCRdb holds only in-frame clones, not every one. The data contain around 80,000 clones, about 98% of them singletons. Material: T cells isolated from PBMCs. These receptors were collected from a human donor in good health.

The rearrangement links TRBV5-1 to TRBJ1-2, with D possibly being TRBD1 (6 bases). Germline CDR1 and CDR2: SGHRS and YFSETQ. CDR3 length equals 14 residues. Deletions cut 0 bases from V and 3 bases from J, with 9 bases between. The chain's CDR3 is CASSLAGGDYGYTF. CDR3 in DNA: TGCGCCAGCAGCTTGGCGGGGGGCGACTATGGCTACACCTTC. The whole variable domain, filled in from reference TRBV5-1 and TRBJ1-2, reads KAGVTQTPRYLIKTRGQQVTLSCSPISGHRSVSWYQQTPGQGLQFLFEYFSETQRNKGNFPGRFSGRQFSNSRSEMNVSTLELGDSALYLCASSLAGGDYGYTFGSGTRLTVV.

The chain uses TRBV6-4 and TRBJ2-5, with 9 bases aligning to TRBD1. The CDR3 consists of 15 residues. The germline V gene has CDR1 MRHNA and CDR2 SNTAGT. V was clipped by 3 bases and J by 4 bases; unmatched bases: 6. CDR3 DNA: TGTGCCAGCAGTGAAGGAACAGGGGGCGCAGAGACCCAGTACTTC. This translates into CASSEGTGGAETQYF.

The V and J genes are TRBV6-5 and TRBJ1-1, with D perhaps TRBD1 (5 bases). CDR3 length equals 12 residues. V lost 2 bases and J lost 5, with 6 bases in between. Per the germline V gene, CDR1 is MNHEY and CDR2 is SVGAGI. DNA of the CDR3: TGTGCCAGCAGTTACGGGGGGACTGAAGCTTTCTTT. Amino acid sequence: CASSYGGTEAFF.

The chain links TRBV28 to TRBJ1-1, with 7 bases that match TRBD1. The germline V gene has CDR1 MDHEN and CDR2 SYDVKM. Trimming took 5 bases from V and 0 from J; bases not matched to a gene: 9. The CDR3 is 16 residues long. CDR3 residues: CASSRGGQAMNTEAFF. CDR3 sequence (DNA): TGTGCCAGCAGTCGGGGAGGACAGGCGATGAACACTGAAGCTTTCTTT.

A single count supports this clone. The V call is TRBV19, the J call TRBJ2-5; 7 nucleotides agree with TRBD1. The CDR3 is 14 residues long. Germline V gene sequence: CDR1 LNHDA, CDR2 SQIVND (reference sequence). V lost 4 bases and J lost 2; bases outside the gene matches: 4. The CDR3 here is CASSKTGPQETQYF. Here the CDR3 DNA reads TGTGCCAGTAGTAAGACAGGGCCACAAGAGACCCAGTACTTC.

This clone has a single count. The V gene is TRBV15, the J gene TRBJ2-3; no reliable D call. Germline CDR1 and CDR2: LNHNV and YYDKDF (reference sequence). This CDR3 contains 23 residues. The germline V and J ends were trimmed by 0 bases and 2 bases, with 33 bases remaining between them. CDR3 bases: TGTGCCACCAGCAGAGAAGAAGAATTCCGTCACTGGTTGTCCGAAATGGTCACAGATACGCAGTATTTT. Its translation is CATSREEEFRHWLSEMVTDTQYF.

CDR3 region: CASSLIGQGNPDTQYF. The CDR3 nucleotides are TGTGCCAGCAGCTTAATAGGACAGGGGAATCCAGATACGCAGTATTTT. The gene calls are TRBV11-2 and TRBJ2-3; 9 bases align to TRBD1. The CDR3 extends over 16 amino acids. J was trimmed by 4 bases and V by 2 bases; bases with no gene match: 7. Germline CDR1 reads SGHAT; CDR2 reads FQNNGV.

This clone was picked up a small number of times. The chain carries TRBV4-2 and TRBJ2-3; tentative D call: TRBD2 (6 bases). Germline V gene sequence: CDR1 LGHNA, CDR2 YNFKEQ. This CDR3 is built from 15 residues. Trimming shortened V by 8 bases and J by 0 bases, and 15 bases separated the two germline ends. The CDR3 DNA reads as TGTGCCAGCTCGGTAACCGGGACTAGCACAGATACGCAGTATTTT. The encoded protein is CASSVTGTSTDTQYF.

The rearrangement uses TRBV27 and TRBJ2-2; 8 bases align to TRBD1. Trimming removed 8 bases from V and 9 bases from J; junction bases left unmatched: 5. This CDR3 is 12 amino acids long. Germline values: CDR1 MNHEY, CDR2 SMNVEV (reference sequence). The CDR3 DNA reads TGTGCCAGCGGGACAGGAGTATGGGAGCTGTTTTTT. Translation gives CASGTGVWELFF.

This clone was counted once. The genes are TRBV9 and TRBJ1-2, with 7 bases that match TRBD1. This CDR3 comprises 15 residues. J gave up 5 bases and V 0 bases, and 7 bases lay outside the gene matches. Per the germline V gene, CDR1 is SGDLS and CDR2 is YYNGEE. The CDR3 region has the DNA TGTGCCAGCAGCGTAGATGGACAGGACACGTATGGCTACACCTTC. Residues: CASSVDGQDTYGYTF.

V gene TRBV27 combines with J gene TRBJ2-5; 7 bases match TRBD1. Germline V gives CDR1 MNHEY, CDR2 SMNVEV (reference sequence). The junction had 13 bases not matched to a gene; V was cut back by 8 bases and J by 4 bases. This CDR3 region has 15 residues. In DNA form, the CDR3 reads TGTGCCAGCTCAAGTTGGGGTAACAGGGGAGAGACCCAGTACTTC. This sequence encodes CASSSWGNRGETQYF.

This clone was seen only once. V usage is TRBV4-1 and J usage is TRBJ1-1; D may be TRBD1 (5 bases). This CDR3 contains 16 residues. Per the germline V gene, CDR1 is MGHRA and CDR2 is YSYEKL. Trimming shortened V by 4 bases and J by 1 base, and 16 bases separated the two germline ends. CDR3 bases: TGCGCCAGCAGCCTGCCCGAAGGGGTTGGGAACACTGAAGCTTTCTTT. Translating it yields CASSLPEGVGNTEAFF.

The rearrangement uses TRBV5-4 and TRBJ1-2, with 7 bases identical to TRBD1. CDR3 size: 14 residues. The germline gives CDR1 SGHNT, CDR2 YYREEE (reference sequence). J gave up 4 bases and V 5 bases, and 8 bases lay outside the gene matches. CDR3 sequence reads: CASRLKDRTYGYTF. The CDR3 DNA is TGTGCCAGCAGACTAAAGGACAGGACCTATGGCTACACCTTC.

J is TRBJ1-5 and V is TRBV6-1; D is unresolved. The V end was cut by 11 bases, the J end by 2 bases, with 13 bases between. Germline V CDR1 and CDR2: MNHNS, SASEGT. CDR3 length: 13 residues. CDR3 in amino acids: CAGGPERNQPQHF. As DNA, the CDR3 is TGTGCCGGAGGTCCTGAGCGCAATCAGCCCCAGCATTTT.

CDR3 bases: TGCGCCAGCAGCGCCCAACGGGACAGCGACTCACCCCTCCACTTT. This gives the protein CASSAQRDSDSPLHF. The V and J genes are TRBV5-1 and TRBJ1-6; 7 bases are a match to TRBD1. Germline V gene sequence: CDR1 SGHRS, CDR2 YFSETQ. With 4 bases clipped from V and 10 bases from J, the junction kept 11 bases outside the gene matches. CDR3 length equals 15 residues.

This chain joins TRBV9 and TRBJ1-3; D remains ambiguous. Germline V gene sequence: CDR1 SGDLS, CDR2 YYNGEE. The CDR3 is 17 amino acids. V dropped 0 bases and J dropped 6 bases, with 19 bases sitting between them. The CDR3 sequence is CASSVAGITQRENTIYF. In DNA form, the CDR3 reads TGTGCCAGCAGCGTAGCCGGGATCACCCAAAGGGAAAACACCATATATTTT.

V usage is TRBV4-2 and J usage is TRBJ2-7; TRBD2 is a possible D gene (7 bases). Per germline, CDR1 LGHNA and CDR2 YNFKEQ. This CDR3 comprises 16 residues. V was clipped by 0 bases and J by 4 bases, with 16 bases between them. DNA of the CDR3: TGTGCCAGCAGCCAAGATTCGGGGGGCTTTGGTTACGAGCAGTACTTC. Translated, it gives CASSQDSGGFGYEQYF.

The chain combines TRBV7-9 with TRBJ2-1; D is perhaps TRBD1 (5 bases). Trimming took off 1 base at V and 1 base at J, with 8 bases between the two ends. Germline loops: CDR1 SEHNR, CDR2 FQNEAQ (reference sequence). The CDR3 covers 15 residues. Here the CDR3 DNA reads TGTGCCAGCAGCTTAGTCAGGGTGTCCTACAATGAGCAGTTCTTC. It is translated as CASSLVRVSYNEQFF.